Each of the 10 T cell receptor beta chains below was sequenced from the same sample in a study of CD4 T cells in relation to SARS-CoV-2 and coronaviruses. These receptors have no known antigen. Unexposed donor CD4+ T cells date from 2011-2018, before the COVID-19 pandemic. Isolation of CD4+ T cells took place after less than twelve days in culture. Sequenced by immunoSEQ multiplex PCR; TCRdb stores in-frame clones only, minus some. The sample contains more than 20,000 clones, roughly 62% of which appear only once. Sequenced input: CD4+ T cells from PBMCs, cultured in vitro. These receptors were taken from a human donor in good health.

The rearrangement links TRBV7-9 to TRBJ1-6; D uncertain. Trimming took off 1 base at V and 0 bases at J, with 4 bases between the two ends. CDR1 is SEHNR and CDR2 is FQNEAQ in the germline V gene (reference sequence). This CDR3 region has 15 residues. CDR3 in amino acids: CASSLGSSYNSPLHF. CDR3 in DNA: TGTGCCAGCAGCTTAGGTAGCTCCTATAATTCACCCCTCCACTTT.

The chain joins TRBV5-1 to TRBJ2-3; D remains ambiguous. Germline values: CDR1 SGHRS, CDR2 YFSETQ. The CDR3 is 11 amino acids. V was shortened by 1 base and J by 5 bases, with 2 bases between the two germline ends. The CDR3 nucleotides read TGCGCCAGCAGCTTGTTAGATACGCAGTATTTT. Residues: CASSLLDTQYF.

The chain uses TRBV6-1 and TRBJ2-2; 9 bases match TRBD2. Trimming cost V 2 bases and J 7 bases; bases outside gene matches: 8. This CDR3 is 16 amino acids long. The germline V gene has CDR1 MNHNS and CDR2 SASEGT. In DNA, the CDR3 is TGTGCCAGCAGTGAACTCGCGGGGGGGCAGGTCGGGGAGCTGTTTTTT. Translated, it gives CASSELAGGQVGELFF.

V gene TRBV5-5 combines with J gene TRBJ2-2; tentative D call: TRBD1 (5 bases). The CDR3 sequence is 16 residues long. Germline lookup yields CDR1 SGHKS and CDR2 YYEKEE (reference sequence). The V end lost 5 bases, the J end lost 1 base, and 15 bases lay between the germline ends. In nucleotides, the CDR3 is TGTGCCAGCAGTTATTACGGGCAGGGGAACACCGGGGAGCTGTTTTTT. This gives the protein CASSYYGQGNTGELFF. The complete variable domain, with remaining parts taken from reference TRBV5-5 and TRBJ2-2, reads DAGVTQSPTHLIKTRGQQVTLRCSPISGHKSVSWYQQVLGQGPQFIFQYYEKEERGRGNFPDRFSARQFPNYSSELNVNALLLGDSALYLCASSYYGQGNTGELFFGEGSRLTVL.

V usage is TRBV28 and J usage is TRBJ1-1; a weak D match, TRBD1 (6 bases). This CDR3 has 14 amino acids. The germline CDR1 and CDR2 sequences are MDHEN and SYDVKM. V dropped 6 bases and J dropped 2 bases, with 13 bases sitting between them. The CDR3 loop is CASSTGTYNTEAFF. For the CDR3, the DNA is TGTGCCAGCAGCACCGGGACATACAACACTGAAGCTTTCTTT.

The chain combines TRBV7-6 with TRBJ2-3; D not certain. The germline CDR1 and CDR2 sequences are SGHVS and FNYEAQ. V was pared by 5 bases and J by 7 bases, with 10 bases between. The CDR3 loop spans 12 amino acids. The CDR3 nucleotides are TGTGCCAGCAGCGAAGATTGGAATACGCAGTATTTT. This sequence encodes CASSEDWNTQYF.

V is TRBV7-9 and J is TRBJ1-1; D not resolved. Trimming shortened V by 2 bases and J by 1 base, and 11 bases separated the two germline ends. Germline CDR1 reads SEHNR; CDR2 reads FQNEAQ (reference sequence). The CDR3 consists of 15 residues. In nucleotides, the CDR3 is TGTGCCAGCAGCTTATCTCGACACACGAACACTGAAGCTTTCTTT. The encoded protein is CASSLSRHTNTEAFF. Looking up the rest from reference TRBV7-9 and TRBJ1-1 gives the full variable domain: DTGVSQNPRHKITKRGQNVTFRCDPISEHNRLYWYRQTLGQGPEFLTYFQNEAQLEKSRLLSDRFSAERPKGSFSTLEIQRTEQGDSAMYLCASSLSRHTNTEAFFGQGTRLTVV.

This chain uses TRBV14 with TRBJ2-7; D is undetermined. The CDR3 has 14 amino acids. CDR1 SGHDN and CDR2 FVKESK come from the germline V gene. The V and J ends lost 2 bases and 0 bases respectively, with 8 bases between them. CDR3 DNA: TGTGCCAGCAGCCAAAGGACCGCCTCCTACGAGCAGTACTTC. This codes for CASSQRTASYEQYF.

The chain is built from TRBV27 and TRBJ2-6; 7 bases align to TRBD1. Germline CDR1 reads MNHEY; CDR2 reads SMNVEV (reference sequence). V trimming: 9 bases; J trimming: 2 bases; junction bases outside the gene matches: 4. The CDR3 is made up of 14 amino acids. DNA for the CDR3: TGTGCCAGTACAGGGGCCGCTGGGGCCAACGTCCTGACTTTC. Its translation is CASTGAAGANVLTF.

The V and J genes are TRBV5-4 and TRBJ2-7; 7 bases align to TRBD1. V was pared by 4 bases and J by 7 bases, with 14 bases of the junction left unmatched. CDR1 and CDR2 (germline): SGHNT, YYREEE (reference sequence). CDR3 length: 15 residues. In DNA form, the CDR3 reads TGTGCCAGCAGCCGAACAGGGGCTACAATGAGGGAGCAGTACTTC. Protein product: CASSRTGATMREQYF. The variable domain in full, completed from reference TRBV5-4 and TRBJ2-7, reads ETGVTQSPTHLIKTRGQQVTLRCSSQSGHNTVSWYQQALGQGPQFIFQYYREEENGRGNFPPRFSGLQFPNYSSELNVNALELDDSALYLCASSRTGATMREQYFGPGTRLTVT.